What follows are 23 T cell receptor beta chains derived from one specimen sequenced in a study of T cell responses to AZD1222 COVID-19 vaccine. Sequenced by immunoSEQ multiplex PCR; TCRdb stores in-frame clones only, minus some. The sample has tens of thousands of clones, around 90% seen once. The sequencing here drew on peripheral blood, taken 28 days after the second dose of the MenACWY control vaccine. The receptors shown here come from an adult who received the MenACWY meningococcal vaccine as a control.

This sequence joins TRBV5-4 and TRBJ2-7, with D possibly matching TRBD1 (5 bases). Looked up from germline, CDR1 is SGHNT and CDR2 is YYREEE (reference sequence). V gave up 7 bases and J gave up 5 bases, with 19 bases separating them. The length of the CDR3 is 14 residues. The CDR3 region has the DNA TGTGCCAGCCACCCAGGGCCGACTCTCCACGAGCAGTACTTC. Its translation: CASHPGPTLHEQYF.

The chain combines TRBV5-1 with TRBJ1-1; the D is unclear. This CDR3 comprises 13 residues. Trimming left V 6 bases short and J 3 bases short, with 12 bases between. The germline V gene encodes CDR1 SGHRS and CDR2 YFSETQ. The CDR3 DNA is TGCGCCAGCAAAGAGAGCTCAGACACTGAAGCTTTCTTT. Protein product: CASKESSDTEAFF.

The chain carries TRBV5-1 and TRBJ2-7; 11 nucleotides agree with TRBD2. Per the germline V gene, CDR1 is SGHRS and CDR2 is YFSETQ. The J segment lost 0 bases and the V segment lost 6 bases, leaving 5 bases of the junction unmatched. The CDR3 totals 15 residues. The CDR3 region has the DNA TGCGCCAGCAAGGAGGGACTAGCGGTCTCCTACGAGCAGTACTTC. Residues: CASKEGLAVSYEQYF.

The chain is built from TRBV28 and TRBJ2-2; perhaps TRBD1 as D (6 bases). Trimming shortened V by 6 bases and J by 7 bases, and 15 bases separated the two germline ends. The length of the CDR3 is 14 residues. CDR1 and CDR2 from the germline V gene are MDHEN and SYDVKM. CDR3 loop: CASSPMGHHGELFF. DNA of the CDR3: TGTGCCAGCAGCCCTATGGGACATCACGGGGAGCTGTTTTTT.

This chain uses TRBV29-1 with TRBJ1-1; no reliable D call. The CDR3 consists of 9 residues. V lost 4 bases and J lost 8, with 5 bases in between. Germline V CDR1 and CDR2: SQVTM, ANQGSEA. CDR3 in DNA: TGCAGCGTTGGGCCCGAAGCTTTCTTT. Amino acid sequence: CSVGPEAFF.

The CDR3 DNA is TGTGCCAGCAGTTCGGCGGGGAAGTGGGATCAGCCCCAGCATTTT. It encodes CASSSAGKWDQPQHF. This chain joins TRBV6-2 or TRBV6-3 and TRBJ1-5; D remains ambiguous. Germline CDR1 is MNHEY and CDR2 is SVGEGT. Trimming shortened V by 4 bases and J by 5 bases, and 15 bases separated the two germline ends. CDR3 length equals 15 residues.

The rearrangement joins TRBV3-1 (or the pseudogene TRBV3-2) to TRBJ1-4, with D uncertain. Trimming stripped 5 bases from V and 0 bases from J, with 4 bases between. Germline values: CDR1 LGHDT, CDR2 YNNKEL (reference sequence). The CDR3 is 13 residues long. The CDR3 DNA is TGTGCCAGCAGCTATGCAACTAATGAAAAACTGTTTTTT. Protein sequence: CASSYATNEKLFF.

V is TRBV6-1 and J is TRBJ2-1; 7 nucleotides align to TRBD2. With V trimmed by 2 bases and J by 8 bases, 12 bases remained unmatched. In germline, CDR1 is MNHNS, CDR2 SASEGT. The CDR3 contains 16 residues. The DNA for the CDR3 is TGTGCCAGCAGTGAACTTTCGGCGGGAGTGGGGCATGAGCAGTTCTTC. It encodes CASSELSAGVGHEQFF.

The chain combines TRBV5-1 with TRBJ2-1; perhaps TRBD1 as D (6 bases). Germline CDR1 reads SGHRS; CDR2 reads YFSETQ. The CDR3 sequence is 16 residues long. The V gene lost 4 bases and the J gene lost 9 bases, with 23 bases spanning the gap. The DNA of the CDR3 is TGCGCCAGCAGCCTACCAAGGGACACCCCTCGTGGTGAGCAGTTCTTC. Translation: CASSLPRDTPRGEQFF.

V is TRBV11-1 and J is TRBJ2-7, with D perhaps TRBD1 or TRBD2 (7 bases each). The V end lost 3 bases, the J end lost 1 base, and 16 bases lay between the germline ends. Germline V gives CDR1 SGHAT, CDR2 FQDESV (reference sequence). The CDR3 is 16 residues long. The CDR3: CASSFAGGDLSYEQYF. In DNA form, the CDR3 reads TGTGCCAGCAGCTTCGCAGGGGGGGACTTATCCTACGAGCAGTACTTC.

J is TRBJ2-7 and V is TRBV7-2; unclear D gene. CDR1 is SGHTA, CDR2 FQGNSA, per germline. V was trimmed by 5 bases and J by 3 bases, leaving 5 bases between them. This CDR3 contains 11 residues. CDR3 DNA sequence: TGTGCCAGCAGCCCGGGCTACGAGCAGTACTTC. Protein: CASSPGYEQYF.

This clone was detected only a few times. The rearrangement joins TRBV19 to TRBJ1-1; no definite D call. The CDR3 is 13 amino acids. Trimming stripped 7 bases from V and 5 bases from J, with 14 bases between. Per the germline V gene, CDR1 is LNHDA and CDR2 is SQIVND (reference sequence). The CDR3 sequence: CASKIRTGTEAFF. Here the CDR3 DNA reads TGTGCCAGTAAAATTCGGACGGGTACTGAAGCTTTCTTT. Full variable domain (rest looked up from reference TRBV19 and TRBJ1-1): DGGITQSPKYLFRKEGQNVTLSCEQNLNHDAMYWYRQDPGQGLRLIYYSQIVNDFQKGDIAEGYSVSREKKESFPLTVTSAQKNPTAFYLCASKIRTGTEAFFGQGTRLTVV.

J is TRBJ1-5 and V is TRBV19; 8 bases map to TRBD1. The V gene's germline CDR1 is LNHDA and CDR2 SQIVND (reference sequence). Trimming removed 6 bases from V and 9 bases from J; junction bases left unmatched: 7. There are 13 residues in the CDR3. The CDR3 spells CASSGQGLGPQHF. CDR3 coding DNA: TGTGCCAGTAGCGGACAGGGCCTCGGGCCCCAGCATTTT.

The chain couples TRBV2 to TRBJ1-1; D remains unclear. The CDR3 covers 12 residues. Per germline, CDR1 SNHLY and CDR2 FYNNEI. The V end lost 4 bases, the J end lost 11 bases, and 14 bases lay between the germline ends. The CDR3 coding sequence is TGTGCCAGCAGTGGGATCCTATCACGGGCTTTCTTT. Amino acids: CASSGILSRAFF.

The V and J genes are TRBV27 and TRBJ2-4; 7 positions agree with TRBD1. This CDR3 comprises 19 residues. V was clipped by 2 bases and J by 2 bases; unmatched bases: 15. Germline CDR1 and CDR2: MNHEY and SMNVEV (reference sequence). The CDR3 spells CASSLRSSPGQMSKNIQYF. In DNA, the CDR3 is TGTGCCAGCAGTTTACGATCCTCCCCGGGACAGATGTCCAAAAACATTCAGTACTTC.

This chain connects TRBV30 to TRBJ1-1; D unclear. Trimming took 3 bases from V and 1 from J, leaving 12 bases between them. Germline loops: CDR1 GTSNPN, CDR2 SVGIG (reference sequence). The CDR3 consists of 14 residues. In nucleotides, the CDR3 is TGTGCCTGGAGCCAACGAGGAGAGAACACTGAAGCTTTCTTT. Amino acid sequence: CAWSQRGENTEAFF. Looking up the rest from reference TRBV30 and TRBJ1-1 gives the full variable domain: SQTIHQWPATLVQPVGSPLSLECTVEGTSNPNLYWYRQAAGRGLQLLFYSVGIGQISSEVPQNLSASRPQDRQFILSSKKLLLSDSGFYLCAWSQRGENTEAFFGQGTRLTVV.

The CDR3 protein is CATSRDWTGTEQYF. The CDR3 DNA follows: TGTGCCACCAGCAGAGATTGGACAGGAACCGAGCAGTACTTC. The chain combines TRBV15 with TRBJ2-7; 7 bases align to TRBD1. J was trimmed by 6 bases and V by 0 bases; bases with no gene match: 5. From germline, CDR1 is LNHNV and CDR2 YYDKDF (reference sequence). The CDR3 totals 14 residues. The full variable domain, completed using reference TRBV15 and TRBJ2-7, is DAMVIQNPRYQVTQFGKPVTLSCSQTLNHNVMYWYQQKSSQAPKLLFHYYDKDFNNEADTPDNFQSRRPNTSFCFLDIRSPGLGDTAMYLCATSRDWTGTEQYFGPGTRLTVT.

CDR3 bases: TGTGCCAGCAGCTTCAGGGGCCTAGCTTTCTTT. Translated, it gives CASSFRGLAFF. The V call is TRBV28, the J call TRBJ1-1; maybe TRBD1 (6 bases). The germline CDR1 and CDR2 sequences are MDHEN and SYDVKM. The CDR3 covers 11 residues. Trimming took 6 bases from V and 10 from J, leaving 12 bases between them.

This clone has a handful of counts. The J gene is TRBJ2-2, the V gene TRBV7-7; no definite D call. CDR3 length: 14 amino acids. Germline CDR1 and CDR2: SSHAT and FNYEAQ (reference sequence). V lost 5 bases, J lost 4 bases, and 11 bases lay in between. This CDR3 is CASSPVGGTGELFF. The CDR3 DNA follows: TGTGCCAGCAGCCCGGTTGGCGGCACCGGGGAGCTGTTTTTT.

The rearrangement uses TRBV5-4 and TRBJ2-7; perhaps TRBD1 as D (5 bases). Between the trimmed V and J ends, which lost 4 bases and 9 bases, there was a span of 17 bases. The length of the CDR3 is 13 residues. Germline lookup yields CDR1 SGHNT and CDR2 YYREEE (reference sequence). The CDR3 protein is CASSLPGKQRQYF. The CDR3 nucleotides read TGTGCCAGCAGCCTCCCAGGGAAACAGCGGCAGTACTTC.

The rearrangement joins TRBV5-6 to TRBJ1-6; a possible D gene is TRBD1 (5 bases). CDR1 and CDR2 from the germline V gene are SGHDT and YYEEEE. Trimming took off 0 bases at V and 7 bases at J, with 14 bases between the two ends. This CDR3 region has 16 residues. In DNA form, the CDR3 reads TGTGCCAGCAGCTTGGCCCAGGGCAGTTCCAATTCACCCCTCCACTTT. This codes for CASSLAQGSSNSPLHF.

The rearrangement uses TRBV30 and TRBJ1-3; D is uncertain. Between the trimmed V and J ends, which lost 1 base and 0 bases, there was a span of 7 bases. This CDR3 is 14 amino acids long. Germline V gene data show CDR1 as GTSNPN and CDR2 as SVGIG (reference sequence). The CDR3 nucleotides are TGTGCCTGGAGTGCGTCTCGCTCTGGAAACACCATATATTTT. Its translation: CAWSASRSGNTIYF.

This chain joins TRBV5-6 and TRBJ1-1; a possible D gene is TRBD1 (6 bases). Germline-derived CDR1 and CDR2 are SGHDT and YYEEEE. Trimming left V 2 bases short and J 0 bases short, with 8 bases between. This CDR3 spans 14 amino acids. DNA for the CDR3: TGTGCCAGCAGCTTAGGGGGTATGAACACTGAAGCTTTCTTT. This codes for CASSLGGMNTEAFF.